This entry is about one T cell receptor (beta chain). Profiled with immunoSEQ multiplex PCR; TCRdb holds only in-frame clones, not every one. The table has more than 1,200,000 clones, just under 99% seen once. This specimen comes from a study of shared clonotypes between healthy human individuals. This CDR3 has 18 amino acids. CDR1 and CDR2 from the germline V gene are SGHTA and FQGNSA. Trimming took 4 bases from V and 2 from J, leaving 23 bases between them. Sequencing input: naive CD4+ T cells sorted from blood. Subset described: CD45RA+ positively selected. The V gene is TRBV7-2, the J gene TRBJ1-2; possible D gene TRBD1, 5 bases. The TCR was taken from a man under 40 in good health. The CDR3 sequence: CASSSLAPHGTENYGYTF. The CDR3 DNA is TGTGCCAGCAGCTCACTCGCTCCACATGGGACCGAGAACTATGGCTACACCTTC.